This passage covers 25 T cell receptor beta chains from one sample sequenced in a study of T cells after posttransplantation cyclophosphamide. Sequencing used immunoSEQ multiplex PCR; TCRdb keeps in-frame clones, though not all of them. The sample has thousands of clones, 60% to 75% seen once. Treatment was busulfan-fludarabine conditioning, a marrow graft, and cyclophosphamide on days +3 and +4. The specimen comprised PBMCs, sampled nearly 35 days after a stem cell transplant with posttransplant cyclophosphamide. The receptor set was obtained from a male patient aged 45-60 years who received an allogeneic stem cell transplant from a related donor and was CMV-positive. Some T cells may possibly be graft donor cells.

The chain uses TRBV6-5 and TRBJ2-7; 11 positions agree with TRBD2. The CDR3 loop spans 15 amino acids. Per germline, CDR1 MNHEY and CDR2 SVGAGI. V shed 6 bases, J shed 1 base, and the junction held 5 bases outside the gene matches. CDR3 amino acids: CASSLLAGGSYEQYF. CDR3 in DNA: TGTGCCAGCAGCCTGCTAGCGGGGGGATCCTACGAGCAGTACTTC.

DNA for the CDR3: TGTGCCAGCAGCTTCAGGGATATGATAACAGATACGCAGTATTTT. It encodes CASSFRDMITDTQYF. V gene TRBV13 combines with J gene TRBJ2-3; D possibly corresponds to TRBD1 (5 bases). There are 15 residues in the CDR3. Trimming shortened V by 3 bases and J by 3 bases, and 13 bases separated the two germline ends. Germline loops: CDR1 PRHDT, CDR2 FYEKMQ (reference sequence). The full variable domain, completed using reference TRBV13 and TRBJ2-3, is AAGVIQSPRHLIKEKRETATLKCYPIPRHDTVYWYQQGPGQDPQFLISFYEKMQSDKGSIPDRFSAQQFSDYHSELNMSSLELGDSALYFCASSFRDMITDTQYFGPGTRLTVL.

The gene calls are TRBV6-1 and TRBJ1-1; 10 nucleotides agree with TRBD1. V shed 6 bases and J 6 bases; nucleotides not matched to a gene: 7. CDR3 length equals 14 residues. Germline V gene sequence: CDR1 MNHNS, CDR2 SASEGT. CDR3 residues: CASRRDRGFAEAFF. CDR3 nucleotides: TGTGCCAGCAGGAGGGACAGGGGATTCGCTGAAGCTTTCTTT.

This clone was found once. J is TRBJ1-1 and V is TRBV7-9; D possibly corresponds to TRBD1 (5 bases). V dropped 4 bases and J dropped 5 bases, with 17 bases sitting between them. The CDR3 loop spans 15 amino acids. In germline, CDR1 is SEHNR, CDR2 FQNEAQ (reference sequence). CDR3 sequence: CASSSRRVVETEAFF. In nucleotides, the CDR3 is TGTGCCAGCAGCTCTCGCAGGGTGGTTGAAACTGAAGCTTTCTTT.

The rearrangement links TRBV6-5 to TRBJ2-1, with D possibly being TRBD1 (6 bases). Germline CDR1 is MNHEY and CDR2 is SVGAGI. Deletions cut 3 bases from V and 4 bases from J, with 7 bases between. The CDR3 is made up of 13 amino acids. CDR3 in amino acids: CASSYDRYNEQFF. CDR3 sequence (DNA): TGTGCCAGCAGTTATGACAGGTACAATGAGCAGTTCTTC.

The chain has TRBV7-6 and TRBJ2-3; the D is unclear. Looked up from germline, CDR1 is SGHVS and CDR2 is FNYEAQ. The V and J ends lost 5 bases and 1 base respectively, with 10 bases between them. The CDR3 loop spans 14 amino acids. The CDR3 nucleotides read TGTGCCAGCAGCACCTCTCAGGGCACAGATACGCAGTATTTT. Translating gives CASSTSQGTDTQYF.

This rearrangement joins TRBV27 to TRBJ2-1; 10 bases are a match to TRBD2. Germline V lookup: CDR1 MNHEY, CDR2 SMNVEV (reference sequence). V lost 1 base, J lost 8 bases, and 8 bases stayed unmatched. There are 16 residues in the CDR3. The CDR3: CASSLLFSGGPDEQFF. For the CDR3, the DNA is TGTGCCAGCAGTTTATTGTTTAGCGGGGGGCCCGATGAGCAGTTCTTC.

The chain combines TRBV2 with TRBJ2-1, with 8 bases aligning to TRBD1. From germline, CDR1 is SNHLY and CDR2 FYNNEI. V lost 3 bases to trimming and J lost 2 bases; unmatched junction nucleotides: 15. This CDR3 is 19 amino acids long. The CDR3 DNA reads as TGTGCCAGCAGTGACCCCCCGGGACAGGTTATACTTCCCTACAATGAGCAGTTCTTC. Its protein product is CASSDPPGQVILPYNEQFF.

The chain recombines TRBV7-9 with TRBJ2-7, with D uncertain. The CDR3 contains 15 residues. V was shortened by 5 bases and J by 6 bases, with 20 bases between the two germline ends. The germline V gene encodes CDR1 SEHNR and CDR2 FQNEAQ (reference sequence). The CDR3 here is CASSHTLASLSEQYF. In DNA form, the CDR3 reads TGTGCCAGCAGCCATACTTTAGCATCGCTTTCCGAGCAGTACTTC.

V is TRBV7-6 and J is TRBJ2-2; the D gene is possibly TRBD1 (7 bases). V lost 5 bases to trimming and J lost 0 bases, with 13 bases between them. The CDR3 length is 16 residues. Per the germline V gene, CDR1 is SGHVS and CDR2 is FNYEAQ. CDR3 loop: CASSLGGTANTGELFF. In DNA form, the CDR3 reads TGTGCCAGCAGCCTAGGAGGGACAGCGAACACCGGGGAGCTGTTTTTT. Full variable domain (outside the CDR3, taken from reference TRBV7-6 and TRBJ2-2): GAGVSQSPRYKVTKRGQDVALRCDPISGHVSLYWYRQALGQGPEFLTYFNYEAQQDKSGLPNDRFSAERPEGSISTLTIQRTEQRDSAMYRCASSLGGTANTGELFFGEGSRLTVL.

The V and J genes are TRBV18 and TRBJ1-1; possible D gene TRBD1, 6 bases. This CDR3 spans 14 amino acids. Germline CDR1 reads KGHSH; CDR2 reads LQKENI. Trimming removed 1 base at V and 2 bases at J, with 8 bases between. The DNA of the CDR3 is TGTGCCAGCTCACCACAGGGGGTCAACACTGAAGCTTTCTTT. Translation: CASSPQGVNTEAFF.

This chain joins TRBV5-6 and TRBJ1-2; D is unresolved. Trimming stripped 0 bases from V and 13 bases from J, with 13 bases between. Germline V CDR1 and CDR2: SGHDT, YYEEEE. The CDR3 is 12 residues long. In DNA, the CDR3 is TGTGCCAGCAGCTTGGTGGCACCGCCTTTCACCTTC. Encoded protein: CASSLVAPPFTF.

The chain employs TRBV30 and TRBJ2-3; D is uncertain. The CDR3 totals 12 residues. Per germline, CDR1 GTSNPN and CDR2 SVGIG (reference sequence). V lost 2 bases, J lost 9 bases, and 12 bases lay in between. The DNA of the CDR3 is TGTGCCTGGAGTACCGGTCAAGTAACGCAGTATTTT. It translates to CAWSTGQVTQYF.

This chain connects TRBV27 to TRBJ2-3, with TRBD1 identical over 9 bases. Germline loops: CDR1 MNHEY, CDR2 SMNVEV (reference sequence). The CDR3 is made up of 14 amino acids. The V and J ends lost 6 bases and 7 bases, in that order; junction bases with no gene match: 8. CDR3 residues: CASSVGTGSNTQYF. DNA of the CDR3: TGTGCCAGCAGCGTCGGGACAGGGTCAAATACGCAGTATTTT.

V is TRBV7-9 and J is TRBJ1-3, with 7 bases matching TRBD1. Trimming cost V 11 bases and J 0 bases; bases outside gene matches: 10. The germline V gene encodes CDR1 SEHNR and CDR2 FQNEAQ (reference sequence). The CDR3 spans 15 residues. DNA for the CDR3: TGTGCCGCCAGCGGGGGACAGCTCTCTGGAAACACCATATATTTT. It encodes CAASGGQLSGNTIYF.

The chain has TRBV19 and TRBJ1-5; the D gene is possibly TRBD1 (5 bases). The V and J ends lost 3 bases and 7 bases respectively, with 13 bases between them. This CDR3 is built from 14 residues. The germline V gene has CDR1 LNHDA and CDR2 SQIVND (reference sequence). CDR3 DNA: TGTGCCAGTAGTATCAACCAGGGAAAACAGCCCCAGCATTTT. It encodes CASSINQGKQPQHF.

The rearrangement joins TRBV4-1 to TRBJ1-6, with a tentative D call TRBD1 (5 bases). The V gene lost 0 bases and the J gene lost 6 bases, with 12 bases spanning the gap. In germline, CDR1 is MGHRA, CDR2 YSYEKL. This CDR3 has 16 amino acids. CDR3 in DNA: TGCGCCAGCAGCCAAGATTCTCGGGGGAGTAATTCACCCCTCCACTTT. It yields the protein CASSQDSRGSNSPLHF.

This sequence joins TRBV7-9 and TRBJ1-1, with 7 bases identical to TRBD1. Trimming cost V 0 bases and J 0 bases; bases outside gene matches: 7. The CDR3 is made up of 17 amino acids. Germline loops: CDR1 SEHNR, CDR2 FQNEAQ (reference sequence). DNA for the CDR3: TGTGCCAGCAGCTTAGCCATCGGAGGGGGCATGAACACTGAAGCTTTCTTT. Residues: CASSLAIGGGMNTEAFF.

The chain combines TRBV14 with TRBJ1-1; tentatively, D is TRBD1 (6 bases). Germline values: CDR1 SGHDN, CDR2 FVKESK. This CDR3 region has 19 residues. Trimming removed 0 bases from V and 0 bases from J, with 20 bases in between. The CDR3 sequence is CASSQDLLGATYLNTEAFF. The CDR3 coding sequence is TGTGCCAGCAGCCAAGATCTTTTGGGGGCCACATACTTGAACACTGAAGCTTTCTTT.

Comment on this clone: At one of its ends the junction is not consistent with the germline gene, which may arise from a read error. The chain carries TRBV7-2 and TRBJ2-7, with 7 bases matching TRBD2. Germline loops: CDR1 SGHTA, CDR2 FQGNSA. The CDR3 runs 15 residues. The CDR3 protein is CAGSWTGEGFYEQYF. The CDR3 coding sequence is TGTGCCGGCAGCTGGACGGGGGAGGGGTTTTACGAGCAGTACTTC.

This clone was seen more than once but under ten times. As DNA, the CDR3 is TGTGCCAGCAGTTTAGGGGGTGTGGACAGGGCTAGAGCTTTCTTT. This sequence encodes CASSLGGVDRARAFF. The chain recombines TRBV27 with TRBJ1-1; 8 bases agree with TRBD1. The CDR3 sequence is 15 residues long. Losses at the gene ends were 2 bases for V and 10 bases for J; bases not matched to a gene: 12. Germline-derived CDR1 and CDR2 are MNHEY and SMNVEV (reference sequence).

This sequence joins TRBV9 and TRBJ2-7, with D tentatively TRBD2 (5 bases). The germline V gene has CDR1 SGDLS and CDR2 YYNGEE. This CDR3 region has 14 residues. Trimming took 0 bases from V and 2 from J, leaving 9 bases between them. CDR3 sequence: CASSVDVATYEQYF. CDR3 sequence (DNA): TGTGCCAGCAGCGTAGACGTAGCGACCTACGAGCAGTACTTC.

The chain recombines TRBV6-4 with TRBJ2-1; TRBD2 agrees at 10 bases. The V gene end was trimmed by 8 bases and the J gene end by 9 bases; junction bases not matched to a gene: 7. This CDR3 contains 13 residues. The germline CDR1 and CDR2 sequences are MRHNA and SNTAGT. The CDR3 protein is CASGRTSGIEQFF. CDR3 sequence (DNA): TGTGCCAGCGGGAGGACTAGCGGTATTGAGCAGTTCTTC.

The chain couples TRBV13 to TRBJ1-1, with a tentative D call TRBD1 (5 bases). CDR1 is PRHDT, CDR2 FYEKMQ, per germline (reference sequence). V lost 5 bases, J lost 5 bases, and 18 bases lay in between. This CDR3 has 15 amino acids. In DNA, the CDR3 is TGTGCCAGCAGCCTCCTTCTAGGGGTTGGAACTGAAGCTTTCTTT. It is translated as CASSLLLGVGTEAFF.

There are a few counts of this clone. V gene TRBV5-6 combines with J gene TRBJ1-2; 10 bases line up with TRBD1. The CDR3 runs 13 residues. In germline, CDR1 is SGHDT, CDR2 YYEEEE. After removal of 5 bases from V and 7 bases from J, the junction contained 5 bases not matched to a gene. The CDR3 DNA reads TGTGCCAGCAGAGAGACAGGGGGCGTTGGCTACACCTTC. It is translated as CASRETGGVGYTF. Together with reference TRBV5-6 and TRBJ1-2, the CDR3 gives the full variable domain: DAGVTQSPTHLIKTRGQQVTLRCSPKSGHDTVSWYQQALGQGPQFIFQYYEEEERQRGNFPDRFSGHQFPNYSSELNVNALLLGDSALYLCASRETGGVGYTFGSGTRLTVV.